This paragraph reports one T cell receptor (beta chain). Which antigen it targets is not known. No per-base quality is available; no much larger clone lies one base away. The sample comes from a study of cytomegalovirus exposure and HLA in healthy donors (dated by TCRdb to between 2016 and 2019). Background for the entire study: In an earlier analysis of 550 to 750 of the donors, approximately 300 Gb of sequence data and 90 million to 120 million unique TCR beta sequences from some 170 million T cells were reported. About 310 gigabases of sequencing data and approximately 85 million unique TCR sequences were included in an early release covering roughly 600 HLA-typed donors. The genetic ancestry cluster associated with self-reported Caucasian donors included 65% to 90% of the roughly 380 genotyped donors. The study aimed to test whether cataloging public T cell receptors could reveal signatures of past pathogen exposure. The study profiled the T cell repertoires of hundreds of subjects by immunosequencing and related them to cytomegalovirus serostatus. In addition to the first cohort of 650 to 750 subjects, a separate validation cohort of approximately 130 different subjects was used. The study combined high-throughput TCR immunosequencing, statistical association of individual TCRs with disease status, and machine learning to predict cytomegalovirus infection status. To study patterns of TCR occurrence, a later analysis re-analyzed previously published TCR beta repertoires from 500 to 850 donors and added high-resolution HLA genotyping. The later analysis used no new phenotypic data to find candidate immune exposures, relying instead on TCR beta sequences and their occurrence across donors. To decide whether each TCR beta V gene segment behaved as functional or pseudogenic, an earlier analysis of 587 of the donors relied on high-throughput TCR beta sequencing. Donor age, sex, ethnicity and CMV serostatus were compiled together with the repertoire data. Genome-wide SNP genotypes for about three fifths of the roughly 670 donors were used in a later genetic analysis, which treated that subset as a discovery cohort. Every repertoire in the discovery cohort had been generated on one and the same sequencing platform. Both class I and class II loci were covered by HLA typing, at four-digit resolution. The number of donors typed differed by locus, with roughly 620-630 for A, B, C, DRB1 and DQB1, 522 for DQA1, 600 to 610 for DPA1, and 400 to 490 for DPB1. A handful of DR-DQ haplotypes were handled as single units for association and clustering because linkage in the cohort was strong. On average, 235,054 unique TCR beta nucleotide sequences were sequenced per donor among 300 to 500 genotyped donors of the cohort, with around 19% of those sequences being non-productive.

The cohort was made up of 666 healthy bone marrow donors. At the time of sampling, all cohort members were nominally healthy, though unrecorded immune exposures were likely present. The donor tested CMV seropositive, placing the donor among the 289 seropositive members of the cohort. Each donor provided a peripheral blood sample, and peripheral blood mononuclear cells were used for TCR beta sequencing. Genomic DNA was extracted from the blood cell samples with the Qiagen DNeasy Blood Extraction Kit. Taken from cysteine to phenylalanine, the CDR3 has 16 residues. Just the 48-base CDR3 DNA is kept, in frame starting at base 1. V sheds 5 bases and J sheds 1 base, leaving 12 bases between their ends. The germline V gene provides CDR1 SGHTA and CDR2 FQGTGA. The library was obtained by the immunoSEQ multiplex PCR assay. For the multiplex PCR, a mixture combining 60 forward primers for TCR Vbeta segments and 13 reverse primers for TCR Jbeta segments was used. The CDR3 region of rearranged TCR beta genes was amplified from genomic DNA by a multiplex PCR assay. Amplified TCR beta libraries were sequenced as 87-base-pair reads on the Illumina HiSeq System. Under the source paper's analysis protocol: A later analysis counted tens of millions of unique TCR beta chains across the roughly 700 repertoires, and around 12 million of these chains were shared by at least two donors. To remove PCR and sequencing errors, raw reads were error-corrected and collapsed into unique sequences using a nearest-neighbor algorithm that merged closely related sequences. To assign V, D and J gene segments, CDR3 sequences were aligned to IMGT reference sequences. For a sequence to be retained, at least a six-nucleotide match to both a V gene segment and a J gene segment was required. Rearrangements were classified as productive when the CDR3 lacked stop codons and remained in frame with V and J, and all other rearrangements were classified as non-productive. Following IMGT convention, CDR3 was defined as the stretch from the second conserved V-encoded cysteine to the conserved J-encoded phenylalanine. The earlier analysis of some 540 of the donors excluded any sequence lacking an unambiguous match to a single V gene segment. An earlier analysis of over 450 of the donors classified V segments as functional when productive rearrangements were above 56.7% and as segregating when the standard deviation between donors was above 5%. A statistical classification framework was developed to diagnose cytomegalovirus status using the catalog of TCR beta chain sequences. In a later analysis, V and J genes were assigned by comparing TCR nucleotide sequences against IMGT/GENE-DB human TR gene sequences. A later analysis assigned CDR3 sequences and most-parsimonious VDJ recombination scenarios with the TCRdist pipeline. In a later analysis, each TCR beta chain was defined by its CDR3 amino acid sequence together with its V-gene family, and reads without a unique V-gene family were excluded. In a later analysis, 450 to 600 highly shared, low-generation-probability nucleotide sequences were removed to address suspected cross-contamination and a sequencing artifact. In a later analysis, a clonal expansion index was calculated for each public chain from normalized within-repertoire ranks of inferred template counts. In a later analysis, generation probabilities were computed with a VDJ recombination model fitted to out-of-frame rearrangements, and the resulting probabilities were checked against IGoR. In a later analysis, hypergeometric tests were used to score TCR-TCR, TCR-HLA and TCR-CMV co-occurrence, with a repertoire-size bias correction applied to TCR pairs. False discovery rates were estimated in a later analysis by permuting HLA or CMV assignments 20 times. In a later analysis, co-occurring TCRs were grouped using DBSCAN, and TCRdist sequence similarity was added for clustering within HLA-allele-positive subsets. Co-occurrence clustering excluded repertoires with fewer than 30,000 or more than 120,000 public chains, plus five with anomalous nucleotide sharing. TCRdb limited this immuneACCESS table to in-frame rearrangements with V and J called. A share of clones is missing; checked studies link under half to unresolved V genes, and the rest is unexplained. V, J and clone size are taken as reported in that table, and D and trimming were inferred from the DNA itself. Here the sample has 190,000 or so clones; roughly 77% occur a single time. Approximately 0.4% of the sample belongs to the ten largest clones.

Paper-wide results and their limitations: In a later genetic analysis, a missense DCLRE1C variant was associated with V-gene and J-gene trimming of TCR beta chains, and the association was replicated in an independent cohort. In vitro tests confirmed that a few of the cytomegalovirus-associated TCR beta chains recognize cytomegalovirus antigens. Immune exposure information for the cohort was limited to CMV serostatus. While some public TCRs were present in many individuals, most TCR sequences turned up only very rarely across donors. In a later genetic analysis, fewer N-insertions in productive TCRs were reported among donors in an Asian-associated ancestry cluster than the roughly 700-donor mean. Broadly in line with IMGT annotations, most TCR beta V segments showed up in productive rearrangements about 90% or about 30% of the time in an earlier analysis of several hundred of the donors. Some IMGT-functional V segments, including TRBV6-2 and TRBV6-3, could not be distinguished by the 87-base-pair reads and were therefore excluded. A total of roughly 160 TCR beta chains were listed by the study as associated with cytomegalovirus. The authors suggested that the approach could potentially be extended to other disease states and immunological phenotypes. In a later analysis, TCR association rates were found to vary across HLA loci, with the most associated TCRs seen for DRB1 alleles and the fewest for HLA-C alleles. According to a later analysis, parvovirus B19, influenza, CMV and Epstein-Barr virus appeared linked to several top co-occurrence clusters. When HLA alleles, especially DR and DQ, strongly co-occurred, attributing TCR associations to individual alleles was difficult. A later analysis found that most CMV-associated TCR beta chains appeared HLA-restricted, with HLA associations seemingly driven largely by CMV exposure. Cytomegalovirus status was reported to be diagnosed by the classifier with high specificity and sensitivity in both the original and validation cohorts. HLA typing was unavailable for some donors at each locus, so association tests used only the typed subset. Correlated functional status among segregating V segments might reflect linkage disequilibrium, but an unknown experimental factor could not be ruled out. A further reported finding was that TCR beta sequences accurately predicted the HLA-A and HLA-B alleles for most subjects in the first cohort. A cluster of highly shared sequence variants was judged likely to represent a technical artifact of the sequencing pipeline. In a later analysis, HLA-associated TCR beta chains showed more clonal expansion and lower generation probabilities than non-associated chains that were equally common. Specific HLA alleles were associated with roughly 16,000 TCR beta sequences at a false discovery rate of 0.05 in a later analysis. The earlier analysis of 587 of the donors excluded over 15 rarely observed V segments, including chromosome 9 orphons, because counts were too low. Roughly uniform sequencing depth across donors was assumed in presence/absence analyses, although this assumption may not hold. In this cohort, only TCR beta chains were sequenced, and detectable features were limited by the absence of alpha or paired-chain data.

This receptor chain uses TRBV7-3 and TRBJ2-6; the D gene is possibly TRBD2, with 5 bases matching. The sample taken for sequencing was PBMCs. This receptor was identified in a male donor in good health and CMV-seropositive. The base sequence is TGTGCCAGCAGCCCAAGGACGGGGTCTGGGGCCAACGTCCTGACTTTC. The encoded protein is CASSPRTGSGANVLTF.